This T cell receptor (beta chain) is from a study of T-cell reconstitution after alpha-beta-depleted transplantation in children. Study results and limitations: T-cell numbers and diversity, one year after transplant, stemmed largely from T cells that were newly produced.

During its preparation, the TCRbeta library received unique molecular identifiers. TCRdb passed the PCR reads through MiXCR, listing each CDR3 protein once. The sample lists over 90,000 distinct CDR3 sequences, roughly 6% occurring once. The ends were cut back, 2 bases at V and 1 base at J, with 5 bases in the middle. Per germline, CDR1 SNHLY and CDR2 FYNNEI. This CDR3 spans 13 amino acids. This clonotype turned up a few times. What it binds is unknown. This sample comprised PBMCs, mostly from graft donor cells, obtained 60 days after TCRalphabeta/CD19-depleted stem cell transplant. This chain joins TRBV2 and TRBJ1-1; D remains unclear. The receptor comes from a female patient aged 2-9 years who had a stem cell transplant for Fanconi anemia, so the T cells may come from the graft donor. CDR3 nucleotides: TGTGCCAGCAGTGAATTGGGGAACACTGAAGCTTTCTTT. As protein: CASSELGNTEAFF.